This T cell receptor beta chain emerged from a study of OX40 agonist ivuxolimab in advanced cancers. Study overall: Clinicians treated patients with ivuxolimab, an agonistic anti-OX40 (CD134) antibody. At doses from 0.01 to 10 mg/kg, patients were given intravenous ivuxolimab every 2 weeks. Study-wide results and limits: Individuals who were partial responders at 0.1-3.0 mg/kg had clonal expansion that ranked among the lowest. Antigens targeted by the expanded peripheral T cells were not determined.

As concerns this clone: Its matching antigen is unknown.

Repertoires were generated with immunoSEQ multiplex PCR, while TCRdb's copy carries only in-frame clones and drops some. The data show 77,000 or so clones, with roughly 92% seen just once and about 10% held by the top ten. Deletions cut 8 bases from V and 3 bases from J, with 5 bases between. The CDR3 is made up of 11 amino acids. Germline CDR1 is SGDLS and CDR2 is YYNGEE. The material sequenced was CD4+ or CD8+ T cells sorted from blood, taken in a trial of the OX40 agonist ivuxolimab. The sequence came from an adult with an advanced solid tumor such as melanoma, head and neck, liver or kidney cancer. The chain is built from TRBV9 and TRBJ2-2; D remains unclear. The CDR3: CASGYTGELFF. The CDR3 coding sequence is TGTGCCAGTGGGTACACCGGGGAGCTGTTTTTT.